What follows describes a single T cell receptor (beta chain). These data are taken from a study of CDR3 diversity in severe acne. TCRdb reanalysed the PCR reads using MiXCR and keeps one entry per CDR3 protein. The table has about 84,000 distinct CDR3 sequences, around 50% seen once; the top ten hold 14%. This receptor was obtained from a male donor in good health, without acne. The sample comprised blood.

CDR3 region: CASSLKTAAGETQHF. The CDR3 DNA sequence: TGTGCCAGCAGTTTGAAGACGGCGGCGGGGGAGACCCAGCATTTT. V is TRBV28 and J is TRBJ1-5; tentatively, D is TRBD1 (5 bases). Trimming cost V 3 bases and J 11 bases, with 20 bases left between them. The CDR3 loop spans 15 amino acids. Germline CDR1 reads MDHEN; CDR2 reads SYDVKM.